This TCR beta chain was sequenced during a study of CD8 T cells in Susac syndrome. On the study more broadly: Sequencing included Susac syndrome patients, about 6 of them with active disease and eight in remission.

With random hexamers, reverse transcription was performed on about 0.5 to 1 ug of RNA. A multiplex approach, immunoSEQ multiplex PCR, amplified TCR beta CDR3 across 54 Vbeta and 13 Jbeta. TCRdb reanalysed the immunoSEQ multiplex PCR reads using MiXCR and keeps one entry per CDR3 protein. The sample shows 170,000 or so distinct CDR3 sequences, approximately 95% of them seen only once. Sequencing targeted TCR beta in blood CD8+ and CD4+ T cells. The CD8+ and CD4+ T cells were negatively isolated, with the TEMRA cells enriched by FACS. Only one count was recorded for this clonotype. This sequence was found in a human donor with Susac syndrome. Specimen: CD4+ T cells from PBMCs.

In DNA form, the CDR3 reads TGTGCCAGCAGCCAAGATTGGGTAAACACTGAAGCTTTCTTT. It yields the protein CASSQDWVNTEAFF. The chain has TRBV14 and TRBJ1-1; D is uncertain. CDR1 is SGHDN, CDR2 FVKESK, per germline. This CDR3 region has 14 residues. The V gene lost 0 bases and the J gene lost 2 bases, with 7 bases spanning the gap.